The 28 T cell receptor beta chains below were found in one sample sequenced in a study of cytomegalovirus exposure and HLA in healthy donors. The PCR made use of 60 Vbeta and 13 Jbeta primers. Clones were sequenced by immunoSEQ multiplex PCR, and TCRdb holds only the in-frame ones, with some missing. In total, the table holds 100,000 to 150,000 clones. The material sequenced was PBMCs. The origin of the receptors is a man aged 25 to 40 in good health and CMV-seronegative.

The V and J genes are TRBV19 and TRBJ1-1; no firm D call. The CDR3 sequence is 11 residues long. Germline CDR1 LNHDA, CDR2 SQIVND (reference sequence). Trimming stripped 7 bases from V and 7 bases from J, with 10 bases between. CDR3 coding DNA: TGTGCCAGTACCCCCGGGTTTGAAGCTTTCTTT. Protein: CASTPGFEAFF.

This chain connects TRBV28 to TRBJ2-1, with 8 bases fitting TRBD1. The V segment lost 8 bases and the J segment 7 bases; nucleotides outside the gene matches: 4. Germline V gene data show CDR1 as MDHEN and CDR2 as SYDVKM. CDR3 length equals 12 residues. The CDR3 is CASGTGANEQFF. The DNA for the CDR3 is TGTGCCAGCGGGACAGGAGCTAATGAGCAGTTCTTC.

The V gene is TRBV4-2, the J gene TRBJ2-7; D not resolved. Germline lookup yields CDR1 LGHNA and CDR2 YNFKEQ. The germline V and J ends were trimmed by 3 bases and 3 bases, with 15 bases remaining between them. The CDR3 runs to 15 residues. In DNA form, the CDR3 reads TGTGCCAGCAGCCAGTCTACAGATCCCCTCTACGAGCAGTACTTC. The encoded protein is CASSQSTDPLYEQYF.

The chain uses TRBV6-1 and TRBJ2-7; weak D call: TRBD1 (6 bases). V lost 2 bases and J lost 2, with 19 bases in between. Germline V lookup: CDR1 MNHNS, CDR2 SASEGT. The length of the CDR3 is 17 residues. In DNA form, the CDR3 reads TGTGCCAGCAGTGAAAGGGCAGGGGCCTCCCCCGCCTACGAGCAGTACTTC. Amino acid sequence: CASSERAGASPAYEQYF.

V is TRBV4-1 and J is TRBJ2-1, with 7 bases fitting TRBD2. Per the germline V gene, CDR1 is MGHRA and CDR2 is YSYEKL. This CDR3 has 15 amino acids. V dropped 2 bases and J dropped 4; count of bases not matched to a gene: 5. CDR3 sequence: CASSQSPSGYNEQFF. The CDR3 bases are TGCGCCAGCAGCCAAAGTCCTAGCGGTTACAATGAGCAGTTCTTC.

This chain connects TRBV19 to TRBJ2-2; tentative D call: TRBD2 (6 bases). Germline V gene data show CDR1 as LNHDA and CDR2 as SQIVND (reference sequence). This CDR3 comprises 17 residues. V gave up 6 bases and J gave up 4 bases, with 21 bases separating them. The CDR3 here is CASRGGSATTFTGELFF. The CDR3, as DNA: TGTGCCAGTAGGGGAGGCAGCGCGACCACCTTCACCGGGGAGCTGTTTTTT.

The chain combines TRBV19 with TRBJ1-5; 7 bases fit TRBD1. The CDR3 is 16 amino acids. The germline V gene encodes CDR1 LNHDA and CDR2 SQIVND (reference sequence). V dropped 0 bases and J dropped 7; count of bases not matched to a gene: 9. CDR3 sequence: CASSIDLWDSTQPQHF. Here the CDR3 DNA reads TGTGCCAGTAGTATAGATCTATGGGACAGTACCCAGCCCCAGCATTTT. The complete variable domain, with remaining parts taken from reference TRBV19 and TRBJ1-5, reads DGGITQSPKYLFRKEGQNVTLSCEQNLNHDAMYWYRQDPGQGLRLIYYSQIVNDFQKGDIAEGYSVSREKKESFPLTVTSAQKNPTAFYLCASSIDLWDSTQPQHFGDGTRLSIL.

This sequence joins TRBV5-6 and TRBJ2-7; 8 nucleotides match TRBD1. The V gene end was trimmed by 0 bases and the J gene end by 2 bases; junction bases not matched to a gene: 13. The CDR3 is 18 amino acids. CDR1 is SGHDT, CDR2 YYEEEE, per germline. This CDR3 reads CASSLGFFRQGKPYEQYF. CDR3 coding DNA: TGTGCCAGCAGCTTGGGTTTTTTCCGACAGGGGAAACCCTACGAGCAGTACTTC. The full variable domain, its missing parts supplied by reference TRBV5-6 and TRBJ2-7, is DAGVTQSPTHLIKTRGQQVTLRCSPKSGHDTVSWYQQALGQGPQFIFQYYEEEERQRGNFPDRFSGHQFPNYSSELNVNALLLGDSALYLCASSLGFFRQGKPYEQYFGPGTRLTVT.

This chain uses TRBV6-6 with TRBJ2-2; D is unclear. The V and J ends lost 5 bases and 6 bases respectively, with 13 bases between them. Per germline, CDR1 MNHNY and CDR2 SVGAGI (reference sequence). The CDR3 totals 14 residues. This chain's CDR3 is CASSPPMPAGELFF. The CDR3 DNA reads TGTGCCAGCAGTCCTCCGATGCCAGCCGGGGAGCTGTTTTTT.

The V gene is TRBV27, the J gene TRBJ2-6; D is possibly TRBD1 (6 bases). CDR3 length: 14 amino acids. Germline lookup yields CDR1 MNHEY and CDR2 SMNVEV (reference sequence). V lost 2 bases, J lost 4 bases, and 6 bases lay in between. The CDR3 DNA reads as TGTGCCAGCAGTTTAAGGGGGGGGGCCAACGTCCTGACTTTC. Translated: CASSLRGGANVLTF.

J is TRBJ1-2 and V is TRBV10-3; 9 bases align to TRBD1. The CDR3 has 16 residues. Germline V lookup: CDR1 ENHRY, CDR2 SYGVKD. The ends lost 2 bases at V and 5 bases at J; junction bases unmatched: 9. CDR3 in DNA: TGTGCCATCAGTGAGCCCCGGACAGGGGAAGAATATGGCTACACCTTC. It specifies CAISEPRTGEEYGYTF.

CDR3 sequence: CASSPQGGSDTEAFF. CDR3 nucleotide sequence: TGTGCCAGCAGCCCCCAAGGGGGCTCAGACACTGAAGCTTTCTTT. The chain couples TRBV6-6 to TRBJ1-1, with TRBD1 matching over 7 bases. Per the germline V gene, CDR1 is MNHNY and CDR2 is SVGAGI (reference sequence). With V trimmed by 6 bases and J by 3 bases, 10 bases remained unmatched. This CDR3 contains 15 residues.

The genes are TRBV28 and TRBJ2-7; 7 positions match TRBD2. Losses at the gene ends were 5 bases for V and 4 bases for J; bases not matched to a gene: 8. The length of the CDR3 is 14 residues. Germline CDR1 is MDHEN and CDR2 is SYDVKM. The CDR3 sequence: CASSGTGLKYEQYF. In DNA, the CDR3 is TGTGCCAGCAGTGGCACGGGACTAAAATACGAGCAGTACTTC.

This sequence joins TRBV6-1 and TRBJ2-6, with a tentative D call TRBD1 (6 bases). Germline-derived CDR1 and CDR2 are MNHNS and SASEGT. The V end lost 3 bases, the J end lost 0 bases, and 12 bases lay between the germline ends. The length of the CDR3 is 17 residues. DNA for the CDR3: TGTGCCAGCAGTGACGACAGGAGAGCCTCTGGGGCCAACGTCCTGACTTTC. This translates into CASSDDRRASGANVLTF.

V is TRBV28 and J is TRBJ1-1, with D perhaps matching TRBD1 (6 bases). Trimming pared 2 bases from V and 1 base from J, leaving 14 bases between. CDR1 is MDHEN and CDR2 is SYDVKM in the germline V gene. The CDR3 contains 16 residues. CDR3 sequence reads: CASSLAGGGGNTEAFF. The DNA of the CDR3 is TGTGCCAGCAGTTTAGCGGGGGGCGGAGGGAACACTGAAGCTTTCTTT.

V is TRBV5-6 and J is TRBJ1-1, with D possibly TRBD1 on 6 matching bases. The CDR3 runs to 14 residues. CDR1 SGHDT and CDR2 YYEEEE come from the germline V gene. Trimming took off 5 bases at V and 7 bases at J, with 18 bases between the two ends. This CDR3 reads CASRGWDTEVEAFF. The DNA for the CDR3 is TGTGCCAGCAGGGGTTGGGACACGGAAGTTGAAGCTTTCTTT.

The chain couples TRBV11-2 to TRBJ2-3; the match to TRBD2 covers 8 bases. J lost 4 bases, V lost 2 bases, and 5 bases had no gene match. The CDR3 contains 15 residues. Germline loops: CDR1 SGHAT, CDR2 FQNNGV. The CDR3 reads CASSLLGLVADTQYF. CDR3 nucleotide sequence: TGTGCCAGCAGCTTACTGGGACTAGTGGCAGATACGCAGTATTTT.

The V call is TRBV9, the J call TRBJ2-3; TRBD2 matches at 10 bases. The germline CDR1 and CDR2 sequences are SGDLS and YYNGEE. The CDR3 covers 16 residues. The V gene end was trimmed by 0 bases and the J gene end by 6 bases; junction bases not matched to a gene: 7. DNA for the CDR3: TGTGCCAGCAGCGTAGTGGCTAGCGGGAGTCTGGATACGCAGTATTTT. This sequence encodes CASSVVASGSLDTQYF.

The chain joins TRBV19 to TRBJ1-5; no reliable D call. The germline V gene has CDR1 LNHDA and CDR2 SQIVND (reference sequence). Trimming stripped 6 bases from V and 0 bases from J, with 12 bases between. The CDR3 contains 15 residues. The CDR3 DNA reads TGTGCCAGTAGAAAATCTGCAGATAGCAATCAGCCCCAGCATTTT. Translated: CASRKSADSNQPQHF.

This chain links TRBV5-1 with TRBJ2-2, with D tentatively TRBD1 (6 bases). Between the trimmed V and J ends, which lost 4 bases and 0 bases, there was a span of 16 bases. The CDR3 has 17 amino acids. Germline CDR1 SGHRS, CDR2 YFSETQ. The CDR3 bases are TGCGCCAGCAGCACCTTACCCGGGACATCGAACACCGGGGAGCTGTTTTTT. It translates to CASSTLPGTSNTGELFF.

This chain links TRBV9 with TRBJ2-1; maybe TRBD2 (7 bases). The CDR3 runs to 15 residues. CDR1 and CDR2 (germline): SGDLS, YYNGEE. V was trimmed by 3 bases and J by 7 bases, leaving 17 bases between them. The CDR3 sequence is CASSAQGTTLNEQFF. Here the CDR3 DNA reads TGTGCCAGCAGCGCCCAGGGGACTACCCTGAATGAGCAGTTCTTC.

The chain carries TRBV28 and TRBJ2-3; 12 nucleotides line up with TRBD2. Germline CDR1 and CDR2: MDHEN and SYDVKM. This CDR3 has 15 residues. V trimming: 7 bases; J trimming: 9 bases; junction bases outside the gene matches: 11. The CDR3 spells CASIPGLAGKRTQYF. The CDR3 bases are TGTGCCAGCATCCCAGGACTAGCGGGAAAACGGACGCAGTATTTT.

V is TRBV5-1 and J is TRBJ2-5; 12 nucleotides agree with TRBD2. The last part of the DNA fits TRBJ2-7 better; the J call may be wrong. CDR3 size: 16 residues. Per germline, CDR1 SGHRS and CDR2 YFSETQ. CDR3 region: CASSLRLLAGGNEQYF. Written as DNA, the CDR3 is TGCGCCAGCAGCCTTAGGTTGCTAGCGGGAGGGAACGAGCAGTACTTC.

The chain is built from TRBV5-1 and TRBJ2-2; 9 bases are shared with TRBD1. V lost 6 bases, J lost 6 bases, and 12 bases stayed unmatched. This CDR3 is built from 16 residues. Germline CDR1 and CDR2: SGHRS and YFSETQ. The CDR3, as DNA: TGCGCCAGCACCCTAACAGGGGGCATAAGGGCCGGGGAGCTGTTTTTT. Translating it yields CASTLTGGIRAGELFF.

CDR3: CASSMGLAGGSSYNEQFF. CDR3 DNA: TGTGCCAGCAGTATGGGACTAGCGGGAGGGAGCTCCTACAATGAGCAGTTCTTC. The V and J genes are TRBV27 and TRBJ2-1, with 16 bases fitting TRBD2. V gave up 5 bases and J gave up 0 bases; unmatched junction bases: 4. This CDR3 has 18 amino acids. CDR1 is MNHEY, CDR2 SMNVEV, per germline (reference sequence).

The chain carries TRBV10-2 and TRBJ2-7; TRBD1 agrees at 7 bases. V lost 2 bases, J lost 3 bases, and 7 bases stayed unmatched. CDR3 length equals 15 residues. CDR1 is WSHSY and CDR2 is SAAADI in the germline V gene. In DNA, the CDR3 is TGCGCCAGCAGTGAGGCCGGGACAGCGCTCTACGAGCAGTACTTC. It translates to CASSEAGTALYEQYF.

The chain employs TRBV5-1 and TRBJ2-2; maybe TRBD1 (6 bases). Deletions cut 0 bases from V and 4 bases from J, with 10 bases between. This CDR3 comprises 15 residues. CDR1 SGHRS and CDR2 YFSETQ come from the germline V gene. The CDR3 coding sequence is TGCGCCAGCAGCTTGGCAGGGGCTCTCACCGGGGAGCTGTTTTTT. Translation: CASSLAGALTGELFF.

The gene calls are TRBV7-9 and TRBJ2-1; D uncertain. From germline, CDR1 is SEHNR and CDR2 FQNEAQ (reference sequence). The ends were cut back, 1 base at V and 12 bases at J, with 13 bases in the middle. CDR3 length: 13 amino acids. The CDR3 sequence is CASSLVPYERQFF. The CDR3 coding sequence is TGTGCCAGCAGCTTAGTACCCTATGAAAGGCAGTTCTTC.